The 11 T cell receptor beta chains listed next were all sequenced from one sample in a study of T cell repertoires in cytomegalovirus infection (dated by TCRdb to the late 2010s). Sample treatment or condition, as interpreted from the label and publication: in vitro stimulation with specific CMV peptide epitopes to enrich CMV-specific T cells. The sequencing machine was an Illumina HiSeq 1500. In TCRdb, the public reads were trimmed at Q25 with fastp and aligned with MiXCR, with productive beta chains retained. Every CDR3 protein is listed once, alongside the most common genes and DNA of its rows. This sample has approximately 100,000 distinct CDR3 sequences in its table, and under 45% of those were observed once. About 74% of the sample rests with the top ten. These TCRs' antigens remain unknown. The sequences come from CD8+ T cells from cultured PBMCs, collected from culture after CMV antigen stimulation. Receptors originate from a human donor in good health (CMV status not recorded). Some clones in this sample may be carry-over from other donors' samples.

CDR3 region: CASSLPRDREGPPRERTDTQYF. The CDR3 DNA reads as TGTGCCAGCAGCTTACCCAGGGACAGGGAGGGACCACCCCGAGAACGCACAGATACGCAGTATTTT. The V and J genes are TRBV7-4 and TRBJ2-3; 9 bases match TRBD1. In germline, CDR1 is SGHVT, CDR2 SQSDAQ. The length of the CDR3 is 22 residues. V shed 2 bases and J 1 base; nucleotides not matched to a gene: 22.

This clonotype was counted only a few times. The rearrangement joins TRBV11-1 to TRBJ2-2, with TRBD1 matching 10 bases. The CDR3 is 15 residues long. Germline assignment: CDR1 SGHAT and CDR2 FQDESV (reference sequence). J lost 4 bases, V lost 5 bases, and 4 bases had no gene match. The CDR3 DNA follows: TGTGCCAGCAGCGCGGGACAGGGGCCCACCGGGGAGCTGTTTTTT. This sequence encodes CASSAGQGPTGELFF.

The J gene is TRBJ2-1, the V gene TRBV27; unclear D gene. V lost 3 bases and J 11 bases, leaving 17 bases between the germline ends. The CDR3 covers 14 residues. Germline CDR1 and CDR2: MNHEY and SMNVEV (reference sequence). CDR3 sequence: CASSFAPIGDQQFF. DNA for the CDR3: TGTGCCAGCAGTTTTGCCCCGATCGGAGATCAGCAGTTCTTC.

A few counts support this clonotype. V is TRBV2 and J is TRBJ2-3; no definite D call. CDR1 is SNHLY and CDR2 is FYNNEI in the germline V gene. Trimming pared 4 bases from V and 0 bases from J, leaving 8 bases between. The CDR3 is 14 amino acids. CDR3 region: CASSVSSSTDTQYF. Written as DNA, the CDR3 is TGTGCCAGCAGTGTATCTTCCAGCACAGATACGCAGTATTTT.

This clonotype has a count of ten or more. The DNA for the CDR3 is TGTGCCAGCAGTCCCCTTGCTAGCGGGGGGGAGGGAAACATTCAGTACTTC. This encodes CASSPLASGGEGNIQYF. The J gene is TRBJ2-4, the V gene TRBV12-3 or TRBV12-4, with 12 bases matching TRBD2. The CDR3 is 17 amino acids. The V segment lost 5 bases and the J segment 6 bases; nucleotides outside the gene matches: 11.

The chain recombines TRBV6-5 with TRBJ2-3; TRBD2 matches at 8 bases. Germline V gives CDR1 MNHEY, CDR2 SVGAGI. The CDR3 consists of 16 residues. With V trimmed by 5 bases and J by 2 bases, 9 bases remained unmatched. The CDR3 DNA follows: TGTGCCAGCAGTCCCCTTCAGCGGGGGTTCACAGATACGCAGTATTTT. This gives the protein CASSPLQRGFTDTQYF.

This clonotype was observed many times. This chain joins TRBV28 and TRBJ1-4; a possible D gene is TRBD1 (5 bases). The ends were cut back, 4 bases at V and 7 bases at J, with 13 bases in the middle. CDR1 and CDR2 from the germline V gene are MDHEN and SYDVKM. This CDR3 has 14 residues. CDR3 protein: CASSYPGTSEKLFF. The CDR3 bases are TGTGCCAGCAGTTACCCTGGGACTTCTGAAAAACTGTTTTTT.

The rearrangement uses TRBV7-6 and TRBJ2-1, with D possibly TRBD2 on 7 matching bases. CDR1 and CDR2 from the germline V gene are SGHVS and FNYEAQ. Trimming left V 8 bases short and J 0 bases short, with 8 bases between. The CDR3 loop spans 13 amino acids. The CDR3 is CASGGASYNEQFF. DNA of the CDR3: TGTGCCAGCGGGGGGGCCTCCTACAATGAGCAGTTCTTC.

The chain joins TRBV19 to TRBJ1-1; tentative D call: TRBD1 (5 bases). CDR3 length equals 13 residues. Germline CDR1 and CDR2: LNHDA and SQIVND (reference sequence). The V end was cut by 3 bases, the J end by 4 bases, with 9 bases between. The CDR3 nucleotides read TGTGCCAGTAGTATTGGGGGTATCACTGAAGCTTTCTTT. Translated: CASSIGGITEAFF.

The V and J genes are TRBV5-1 and TRBJ2-7; D unresolved. The CDR3 is made up of 14 amino acids. The germline gives CDR1 SGHRS, CDR2 YFSETQ. V gave up 2 bases and J gave up 2 bases, with 11 bases separating them. The CDR3 DNA is TGCGCCAGCAGCTTCGGCCTAGGAGCCTACGAGCAGTACTTC. It encodes CASSFGLGAYEQYF. Full variable domain (rest looked up from reference TRBV5-1 and TRBJ2-7): KAGVTQTPRYLIKTRGQQVTLSCSPISGHRSVSWYQQTPGQGLQFLFEYFSETQRNKGNFPGRFSGRQFSNSRSEMNVSTLELGDSALYLCASSFGLGAYEQYFGPGTRLTVT.

The J gene is TRBJ1-1, the V gene TRBV9, with D perhaps TRBD1 (6 bases). The germline V gene encodes CDR1 SGDLS and CDR2 YYNGEE. V was trimmed by 0 bases and J by 4 bases, leaving 16 bases between them. The CDR3 extends over 16 amino acids. CDR3 sequence reads: CASSVVERGYGTEAFF. CDR3 bases: TGTGCCAGCAGCGTAGTTGAAAGGGGGTATGGCACTGAAGCTTTCTTT.